Shown below are 14 T cell receptor beta chains from a single sample sequenced in a study of Ad26.COV2.S vaccination and SARS-CoV-2 variants. Some clones are missing from TCRdb's copy, which holds only in-frame ones; the method was immunoSEQ multiplex PCR. In the table there are hundreds of thousands of clones, 80% to 90% of which are singletons. Treatment indicated: 15 to 20 received Ad26.COV2.S at low or high dose, single or two shots; 5 received placebo; per-sample allocation not given. Day 63 following the first vaccine or placebo injection was when the samples were taken. This specimen consisted of peripheral blood, obtained in a trial of Ad26.COV2.S vaccine versus placebo. These receptors came from a person aged 18-60 years who received the Ad26.COV2.S COVID-19 vaccine or a placebo.

About this clone itself: The identical CDR3 is also encoded by other nucleotide sequences in the sample. The rearrangement joins TRBV7-2 to TRBJ1-5, with D possibly TRBD1 on 6 matching bases. CDR3 length equals 13 residues. Germline CDR1 and CDR2: SGHTA and FQGNSA. With 2 bases removed from V and 7 bases from J, the gap between germline ends came to 9 bases. The CDR3 bases are TGTGCCAGCAGCTTAAGGGGGGACCAGCCCCAGCATTTT. As protein: CASSLRGDQPQHF.

The chain couples TRBV15 to TRBJ2-2, with D perhaps matching TRBD2 (6 bases). CDR3 size: 17 residues. The germline V and J ends were trimmed by 3 bases and 7 bases, with 21 bases remaining between them. Germline CDR1 and CDR2: LNHNV and YYDKDF (reference sequence). DNA of the CDR3: TGTGCCACCAGCAGTGGCGCTCAGGGAGGTACGGGCGGGGAGCTGTTTTTT. Translation gives CATSSGAQGGTGGELFF.

The chain combines TRBV10-3 with TRBJ1-4; TRBD1 agrees at 7 bases. CDR3 length: 15 residues. The V gene's germline CDR1 is ENHRY and CDR2 SYGVKD. Trimming cost V 6 bases and J 3 bases; bases outside gene matches: 7. The CDR3 loop is CAIRDREGANEKLFF. The CDR3 region has the DNA TGTGCCATCAGAGACAGGGAGGGGGCTAATGAAAAACTGTTTTTT.

The count of this clone is one. The chain joins TRBV2 to TRBJ1-3; D is uncertain. Trimming took 6 bases from V and 0 from J, leaving 12 bases between them. The CDR3 contains 15 residues. Germline V gene sequence: CDR1 SNHLY, CDR2 FYNNEI. CDR3 coding DNA: TGTGCCAGCAGGGTATATGGAGGCTCTGGAAACACCATATATTTT. Translating it yields CASRVYGGSGNTIYF.

A note on this clone: Relative to the germline gene, one junction end is altered; a read error may explain this. The rearrangement uses TRBV2 and TRBJ2-7, with a weak D call TRBD2 (6 bases). The length of the CDR3 is 14 residues. CDR1 and CDR2 (germline): SNHLY, FYNNEI. The CDR3 DNA sequence: TGTGCCAGCACTGAAGGGTTAGCGGTCTACGAGCAGTACTTC. It specifies CASTEGLAVYEQYF.

The J gene is TRBJ2-5, the V gene TRBV19; 10 bases match TRBD2. The germline V gene has CDR1 LNHDA and CDR2 SQIVND (reference sequence). This CDR3 comprises 16 residues. V trimming: 3 bases; J trimming: 2 bases; junction bases outside the gene matches: 6. The CDR3 DNA is TGTGCCAGTAGTATTTCGGCTAGCGGGGGTCAAGAGACCCAGTACTTC. Encoded protein: CASSISASGGQETQYF.

The chain couples TRBV29-1 to TRBJ1-2; the D gene is possibly TRBD1 (6 bases). This CDR3 has 14 residues. Trimming took 5 bases from V and 2 from J, leaving 15 bases between them. Germline loops: CDR1 SQVTM, CDR2 ANQGSEA. CDR3 amino acids: CSVRQVGGNYGYTF. The CDR3 nucleotides are TGCAGCGTTCGACAGGTGGGGGGCAACTATGGCTACACCTTC.

Worth noting for this clone: One junction end does not reproduce the germline sequence, and a read error may be involved. V gene TRBV5-1 combines with J gene TRBJ1-5; 8 bases are shared with TRBD1. The CDR3 extends over 15 amino acids. Germline V gene lookup returns CDR1 SGHRS and CDR2 YFSETQ. CDR3: CASSLGPGGNQPQHF. CDR3 bases: TGCGCCAGCAGCTTGGGTCCAGGGGGCAACCAGCCCCAGCATTTT.

This clone occurred a few times. In the same sample, other DNA sequences code for this CDR3. The rearrangement joins TRBV11-2 to TRBJ1-2; D not certain. This CDR3 has 13 amino acids. The ends were cut back, 0 bases at V and 4 bases at J, with 6 bases in the middle. CDR1 and CDR2 (germline): SGHAT, FQNNGV. The CDR3 nucleotides are TGTGCCAGCAGCTTAGACCGGAGCTATGGCTACACCTTC. It yields the protein CASSLDRSYGYTF.

This rearrangement joins TRBV5-1 to TRBJ2-1, with D unclear. The CDR3 has 14 residues. Germline V gene lookup returns CDR1 SGHRS and CDR2 YFSETQ. Trimming stripped 3 bases from V and 0 bases from J, with 7 bases between. The CDR3 bases are TGCGCCAGCAGCTCCCCCAGCTCCTACAATGAGCAGTTCTTC. It codes for CASSSPSSYNEQFF.

This chain connects TRBV4-3 to TRBJ2-1; TRBD1 matches 10 bases. Germline-derived CDR1 and CDR2 are LGHNA and YSLEER. This CDR3 is 15 amino acids long. J was trimmed by 8 bases and V by 0 bases; bases with no gene match: 4. CDR3 sequence (DNA): TGCGCCAGCAGCCAAGAGGGGACAGGGGAAGATGAGCAGTTCTTC. Amino acids: CASSQEGTGEDEQFF.

This clone appeared once. This sequence joins TRBV5-4 and TRBJ2-5, with D perhaps assigned TRBD1 or TRBD2 (5 bases each). V was clipped by 0 bases and J by 9 bases, with 21 bases between them. CDR1 and CDR2 from the germline V gene are SGHNT and YYREEE (reference sequence). The CDR3 covers 16 residues. The CDR3 spells CASSLAPRDPYGAQYF. CDR3 in DNA: TGTGCCAGCAGCTTGGCCCCCCGGGACCCCTATGGGGCCCAGTACTTC.

J is TRBJ1-1 and V is TRBV19; the match to TRBD1 covers 10 bases. This CDR3 is 17 amino acids long. The V gene's germline CDR1 is LNHDA and CDR2 SQIVND (reference sequence). V shed 0 bases and J 3 bases; nucleotides not matched to a gene: 7. CDR3 protein: CASSIDHGQGVHTEAFF. In DNA, the CDR3 is TGTGCCAGTAGTATAGACCACGGACAGGGGGTCCACACTGAAGCTTTCTTT. Full variable domain (remainder filled in from reference TRBV19 and TRBJ1-1): DGGITQSPKYLFRKEGQNVTLSCEQNLNHDAMYWYRQDPGQGLRLIYYSQIVNDFQKGDIAEGYSVSREKKESFPLTVTSAQKNPTAFYLCASSIDHGQGVHTEAFFGQGTRLTVV.

This clone was seen a handful of times. The chain combines TRBV5-4 with TRBJ2-5; 10 bases line up with TRBD1. J lost 0 bases, V lost 4 bases, and 9 bases had no gene match. Germline-derived CDR1 and CDR2 are SGHNT and YYREEE (reference sequence). CDR3 size: 17 residues. The CDR3 loop is CASSPGTGAPYQETQYF. Written as DNA, the CDR3 is TGTGCCAGCAGCCCCGGGACAGGGGCCCCGTACCAAGAGACCCAGTACTTC.